This TCR beta chain derives from a study of cytomegalovirus exposure and HLA in healthy donors. This clone was counted a few times. Its antigen is not identified. General study results and limits: Researchers reported in a later analysis that a missense DCLRE1C variant was tied to TCR beta V- and J-gene trimming.

Those who donated were healthy bone marrow donors. These donors counted as nominally healthy when sampled, but unrecorded immune exposures were likely. Researchers ran the PCR with 60 Vbeta and 13 Jbeta primers. TCRdb's table, derived via immunoSEQ multiplex PCR, lists solely in-frame clones and lacks some. The top ten clones hold 13% of a sample with approximately 150,000 clones, around 81% of them seen once. Input material: PBMCs. The source is a woman aged 45-65 years in good health and CMV-seronegative.

The CDR3 region is CASSYDRGGSGNTIYF. The CDR3, as DNA: TGTGCCAGCAGCTACGACAGGGGAGGCTCTGGAAACACCATATATTTT. The chain is built from TRBV7-8 and TRBJ1-3; TRBD1 matches 8 bases. With V trimmed by 4 bases and J by 0 bases, 5 bases remained unmatched. This CDR3 is built from 16 residues. Germline assignment: CDR1 SGHVS and CDR2 FQNEAQ.